The entry below gives a single TCR beta chain sequence along with its context. What it binds is not known. Vbeta (60) and Jbeta (13) primers were used in the PCR. Clones were read by immunoSEQ multiplex PCR, and TCRdb kept only the in-frame ones, dropping some. The data show about 180,000 clones, 70% to 80% seen once. This entry is derived from a study of cytomegalovirus exposure and HLA in healthy donors. The wider study: The study placed 80% to 90% of its approximately 380 genotyped donors in the Caucasian-associated ancestry cluster.

Findings of the study overall: Later findings reportedly placed an Asian-associated ancestry cluster below the approximately 670-donor mean for N-insertions. Within a later analysis, the majority of CMV-associated TCR beta chains appeared HLA-restricted. Certain sequence variants were highly shared and formed a cluster, and this cluster was likely a sequencing artifact.

Germline values: CDR1 SGHDT, CDR2 YYEEEE. V was clipped by 2 bases and J by 9 bases, with 11 bases between them. The CDR3 is made up of 12 amino acids. V usage is TRBV5-6 and J usage is TRBJ1-2; no clear D gene. The specimen was PBMCs. The receptor was isolated from a middle-aged woman in good health and CMV-seronegative. CDR3 loop: CASSLGGFSYTF. The CDR3 coding sequence is TGTGCCAGCAGCTTAGGAGGCTTTAGCTACACCTTC.